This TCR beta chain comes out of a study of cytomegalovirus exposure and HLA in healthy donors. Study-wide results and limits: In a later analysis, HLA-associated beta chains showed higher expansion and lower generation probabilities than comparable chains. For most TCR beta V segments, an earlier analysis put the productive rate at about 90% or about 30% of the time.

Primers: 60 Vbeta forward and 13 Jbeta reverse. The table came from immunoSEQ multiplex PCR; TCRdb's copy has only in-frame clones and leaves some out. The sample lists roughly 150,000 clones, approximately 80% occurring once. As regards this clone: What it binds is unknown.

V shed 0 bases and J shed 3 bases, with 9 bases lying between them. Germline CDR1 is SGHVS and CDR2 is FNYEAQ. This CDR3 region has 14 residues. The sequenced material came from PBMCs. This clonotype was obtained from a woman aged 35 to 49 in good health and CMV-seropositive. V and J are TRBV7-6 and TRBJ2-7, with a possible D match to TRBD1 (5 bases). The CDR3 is CASSLARVGYEQYF. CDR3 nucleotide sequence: TGTGCCAGCAGCTTAGCCAGGGTCGGCTACGAGCAGTACTTC.